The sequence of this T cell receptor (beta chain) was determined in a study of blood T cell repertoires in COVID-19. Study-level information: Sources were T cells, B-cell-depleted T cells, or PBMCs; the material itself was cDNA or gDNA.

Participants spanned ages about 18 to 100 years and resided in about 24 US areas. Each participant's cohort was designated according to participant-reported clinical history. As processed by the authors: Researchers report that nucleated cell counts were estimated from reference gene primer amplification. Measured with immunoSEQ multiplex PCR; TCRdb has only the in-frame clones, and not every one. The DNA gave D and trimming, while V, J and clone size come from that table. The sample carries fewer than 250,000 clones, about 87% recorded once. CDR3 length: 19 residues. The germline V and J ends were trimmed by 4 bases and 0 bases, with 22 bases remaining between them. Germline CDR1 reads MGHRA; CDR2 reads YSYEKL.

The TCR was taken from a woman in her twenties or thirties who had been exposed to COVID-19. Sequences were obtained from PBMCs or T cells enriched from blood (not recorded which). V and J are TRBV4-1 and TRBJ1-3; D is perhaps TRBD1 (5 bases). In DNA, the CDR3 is TGCGCCAGCAGCCCAGGGATGGCCCTCAGGAGGGCCTCTGGAAACACCATATATTTT. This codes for CASSPGMALRRASGNTIYF.